This T cell receptor beta chain was sequenced for a study of T cell changes during pregnancy in multiple sclerosis. TCRdb's table, derived via immunoSEQ multiplex PCR, lists solely in-frame clones and lacks some. The table lists approximately 61,000 clones, approximately 90% of them singletons, with around 3.5% in the top ten. This clone has only a few counts. The CDR3 covers 12 residues. Germline trimming cut 10 bases from V and 2 bases from J; bases unmatched to any gene: 2. Germline-derived CDR1 and CDR2 are ENHRY and SYGVKD. The chain employs TRBV10-3 and TRBJ2-7, with 10 bases lining up with TRBD1. This sequence originates from a female donor in good health, enrolled as a control in a pregnancy study. The sample was peripheral blood, taken after pregnancy. The chain's CDR3 is CATGTGAYEQYF. DNA for the CDR3: TGTGCCACTGGGACAGGGGCCTACGAGCAGTACTTC.